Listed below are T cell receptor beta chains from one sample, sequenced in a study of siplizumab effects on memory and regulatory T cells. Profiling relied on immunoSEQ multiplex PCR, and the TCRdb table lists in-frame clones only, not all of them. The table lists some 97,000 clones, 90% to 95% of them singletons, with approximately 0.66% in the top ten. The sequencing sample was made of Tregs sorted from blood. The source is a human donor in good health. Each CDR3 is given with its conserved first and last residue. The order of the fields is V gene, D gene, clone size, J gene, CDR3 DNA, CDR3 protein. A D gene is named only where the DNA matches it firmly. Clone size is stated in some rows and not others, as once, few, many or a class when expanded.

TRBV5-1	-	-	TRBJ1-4	TGCGCCAGCAGCTATGGCTCGGGAGGTAATGAAAAACTGTTTTTT	CASSYGSGGNEKLFF
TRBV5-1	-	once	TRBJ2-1	TGCGCCAGCAGCTTGAGGAATGAGCAGTTCTTC	CASSLRNEQFF
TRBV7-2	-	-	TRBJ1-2	TGTGCCAGCAGCTCCCTTGGGGGGCGCTATGGCTACACCTTC	CASSSLGGRYGYTF
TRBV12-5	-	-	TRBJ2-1	TGTGCTAGTGGTTTGGTCAGCGGAAAGTACAATGAGCAGTTCTTC	CASGLVSGKYNEQFF
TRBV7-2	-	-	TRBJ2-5	TGTGCCAGCAGCGGCCCAAGGGAACCAGAGACCCAGTACTTC	CASSGPREPETQYF
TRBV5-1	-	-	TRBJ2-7	TGCGCCAGCAGCTTAGGTCCCCCCTCCAACGAGCAGTACTTC	CASSLGPPSNEQYF
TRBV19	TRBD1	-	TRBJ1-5	TGTGCCAGTAGATACCGGACAGGGAATCAGCCCCAGCATTTT	CASRYRTGNQPQHF
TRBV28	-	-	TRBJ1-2	TGTGCCAGCAGTCTCGGGGCTCTTCTCTATGGCTACACCTTC	CASSLGALLYGYTF
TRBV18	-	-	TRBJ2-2	TGTGCCAGCTCACCGACGTCACCAGGGTCCGGGGAGCTGTTTTTT	CASSPTSPGSGELFF
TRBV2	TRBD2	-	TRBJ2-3	TGTGCCGGACTAGCGGGAGATTTCCCCACAGATACGCAGTATTTT	CAGLAGDFPTDTQYF
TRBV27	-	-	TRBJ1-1	TGTGCCAGCAGTTTATCGGGCACTCGCACTGAAGCTTTCTTT	CASSLSGTRTEAFF
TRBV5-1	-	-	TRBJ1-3	TGCGCCAGCAGCCTGGGCGGCTTTAGCTCTGGAAACACCATATATTTT	CASSLGGFSSGNTIYF
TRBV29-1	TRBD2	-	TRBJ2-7	TGCAGCGCAGCAGGGGGAGTAGCGGGAGGAAACCCCTACGAGCAGTACTTC	CSAAGGVAGGNPYEQYF
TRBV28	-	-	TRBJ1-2	TGTGCCAGCAGAGTCGTGTCCCGGCGCTATGGCTACACCTTC	CASRVVSRRYGYTF
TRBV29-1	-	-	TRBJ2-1	TGCAGCGTTGAGTCCCCCGGTACCTACAATGAGCAGTTCTTC	CSVESPGTYNEQFF
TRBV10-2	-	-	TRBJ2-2	TGCGCCAGCAGTTGGAACACCGGGGAGCTGTTTTTT	CASSWNTGELFF
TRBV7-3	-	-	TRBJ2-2	TGTGCCAGCAGCTTAGGGTCCTACGGGACTGTCAACACCGGGGAGCTGTTTTTT	CASSLGSYGTVNTGELFF
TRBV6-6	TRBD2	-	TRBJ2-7	TGTGCCAGCAGTTACTCGGGGCTAGCGGGAGACGAGCAGTACTTC	CASSYSGLAGDEQYF
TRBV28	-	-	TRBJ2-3	TGTGCCAGCAAGAGTATTCTACATCGGATTACAGATACGCAGTATTTT	CASKSILHRITDTQYF
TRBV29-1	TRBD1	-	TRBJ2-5	TGCAGCGTTGGACAGGGCGAAGAGACCCAGTACTTC	CSVGQGEETQYF
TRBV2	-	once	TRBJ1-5	TGTGCCAGCAGTGTTCCAGGGGCAAGTCAGCCCCAGCATTTT	CASSVPGASQPQHF
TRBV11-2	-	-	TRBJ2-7	TGTGCCAGCAAACTCGAGGGATTAGGATTTGCCCAATCCCCCTACGAGCAGTACTTC	CASKLEGLGFAQSPYEQYF
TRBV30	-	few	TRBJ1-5	TGTGCCTGGAGCTTACAGGGTTTTCTGCCCCAGCATTTT	CAWSLQGFLPQHF
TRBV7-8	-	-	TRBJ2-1	TGTGCCAGCCAGGGCTACAATGAGCAGTTCTTC	CASQGYNEQFF
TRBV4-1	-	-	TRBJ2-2	TGCGCCAGCAGCCAAGCAGGGGCGGTCCCGAACACCGGGGAGCTGTTTTTT	CASSQAGAVPNTGELFF
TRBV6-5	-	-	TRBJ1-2	TGTGCCAGCAGAGCGCTTGGGGGCTACACCTTC	CASRALGGYTF
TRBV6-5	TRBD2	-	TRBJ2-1	TGTGCCAGCACCTCTACGGGCCTAGCGGGGGATGAGCAGTTCTTC	CASTSTGLAGDEQFF
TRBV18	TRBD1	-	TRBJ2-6	TGTGCCAGCTCGCCTGACAGGGCTGGGGCCAACGTCCTGACTTTC	CASSPDRAGANVLTF
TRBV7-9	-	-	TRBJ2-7	TGTGCCAGCAGCCCCCTCATTGGTTGGGCTTCGGTCGAGCAGTACTTC	CASSPLIGWASVEQYF
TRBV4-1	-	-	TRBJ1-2	TGCGCCAGCAGCCAAGGTGGGACACCCTATGGCTACACCTTC	CASSQGGTPYGYTF
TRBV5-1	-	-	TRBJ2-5	TGCGCCAGCAGTTACCCCCAAGAGACCCAGTACTTC	CASSYPQETQYF
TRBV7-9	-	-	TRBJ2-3	TGTGCCAGCAGCTTTATGGCAGAAACAGATACGCAGTATTTT	CASSFMAETDTQYF
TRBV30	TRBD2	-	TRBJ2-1	TGTGCCTCAAGTAGCGGGATAAACAATGAGCAGTTCTTC	CASSSGINNEQFF
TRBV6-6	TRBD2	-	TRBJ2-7	TGTGCCAGCAGACCGGGCAGGCTAGCGGGTCGCTACGAGCAGTACTTC	CASRPGRLAGRYEQYF
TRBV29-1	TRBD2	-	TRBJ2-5	TGCAGCGTTGTCGGGGGGATGAAGACCCAGTACTTC	CSVVGGMKTQYF
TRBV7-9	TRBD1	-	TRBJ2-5	TGTGCCAGCAGCACCGACAGGGTCTTTCAAGAGACCCAGTACTTC	CASSTDRVFQETQYF
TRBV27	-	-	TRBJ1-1	TGTGCCAGCAGTTGGGTAAAGAACACTGAAGCTTTCTTT	CASSWVKNTEAFF
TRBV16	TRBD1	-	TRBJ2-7	TGTGCCAGCAGCCCGACACCGGGACAGGGGCCCTACGAGCAGTACTTC	CASSPTPGQGPYEQYF
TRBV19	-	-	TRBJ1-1	TGTGCCAGTAGCGCGCGTCCCAATTATTTGAACACTGAAGCTTTCTTT	CASSARPNYLNTEAFF
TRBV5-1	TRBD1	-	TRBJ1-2	TGCGCCAGTTACGGGACAGGACTCTATGGCTACACCTTC	CASYGTGLYGYTF
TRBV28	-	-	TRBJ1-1	TGTGCCAGCCTTAATCGGGCTGAAGCTTTCTTT	CASLNRAEAFF
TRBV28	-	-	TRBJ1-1	TGTGCCAGCAGTTCCCGACAGGCCGTAGGACAAGAAGCTTTCTTT	CASSSRQAVGQEAFF
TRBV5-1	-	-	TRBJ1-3	TGCGCCAGCAGCCCGTTCCTCTCTGGAAACACCATATATTTT	CASSPFLSGNTIYF
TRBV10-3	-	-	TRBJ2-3	TGTGCCATCAGTGAGTACAAAACCAAACACACAGATACGCAGTATTTT	CAISEYKTKHTDTQYF
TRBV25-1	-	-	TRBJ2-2	TGTGCCAGTAGGTTCGGGACAAGCACCGGGGAGCTGTTTTTT	CASRFGTSTGELFF
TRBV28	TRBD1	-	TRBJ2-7	TGTGCCAGCAGGTTGGGACAGTCGCCCTACGAGCAGTACTTC	CASRLGQSPYEQYF
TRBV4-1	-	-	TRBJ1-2	TGCGCCAGCAGCCAGGGGGGGAGAGCTAACTATGGCTACACCTTC	CASSQGGRANYGYTF
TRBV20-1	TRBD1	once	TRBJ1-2	TGCAGTGCGGACAGGGGCTACACCTTC	CSADRGYTF
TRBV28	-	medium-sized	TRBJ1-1	TGTGCCAGCAGTTTAGATGTGAACACTGAAGCTTTCTTT	CASSLDVNTEAFF
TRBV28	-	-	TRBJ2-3	TGTGCCAGCAGTTTTCCTCTTTCAGCGGGTACTCCTAGCACAGATACGCAGTATTTT	CASSFPLSAGTPSTDTQYF
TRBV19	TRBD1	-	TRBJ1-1	TGTGCCAGTAGTCCCAGAAGACAGGGACTCATGAACACTGAAGCTTTCTTT	CASSPRRQGLMNTEAFF
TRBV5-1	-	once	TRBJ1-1	TGCGCCAGCAGCTTGGAAAACAGGGCCTCAGGGGTCCCTGAAGCTTTCTTT	CASSLENRASGVPEAFF
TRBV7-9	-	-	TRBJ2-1	TGTGCCAGCAGCTTAGGTAGGGTAGATGAGCAGTTCTTC	CASSLGRVDEQFF
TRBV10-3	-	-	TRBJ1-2	TGTGCCATCAGTGAGTCTTTTCGGGACCAGGGTCGAGCCACCTTC	CAISESFRDQGRATF
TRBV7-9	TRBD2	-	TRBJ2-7	TGTGCCAGCAGCCCCCGTACTAGCGGGAGCCTATCCTACGAGCAGTACTTC	CASSPRTSGSLSYEQYF
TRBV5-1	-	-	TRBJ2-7	TGCGCCAGCAGCTGGGACTCGTCCTACGAGCAGTACTTC	CASSWDSSYEQYF
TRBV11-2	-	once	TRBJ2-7	TGTGCCAGCAGCTTTATGCCGAGTGTTAACTACGAGCAGTACTTC	CASSFMPSVNYEQYF